Listed below are T cell receptor beta chains from one sample, sequenced in a study of T-cell reconstitution after alpha-beta-depleted transplantation in children. A single record per CDR3 protein comes from TCRdb applying MiXCR to the PCR reads. The profile shows hundreds of thousands of distinct CDR3 sequences, under 15% of them singletons. Sample: PBMCs, taken before TCRalphabeta/CD19-depleted stem cell transplant. These TCRs come from a girl aged 2 to 9 with congenital amegakaryocytic thrombocytopenia, due to receive a stem cell transplant. CDR3s include the opening cysteine and the closing phenylalanine or tryptophan. Each record gives: CDR3 DNA, CDR3 protein, clone size, J gene, D gene, V gene. The D gene is left open where the match is weak. Clone sizes are given selectively: once, few, many, or a class where the clone is expanded.

CDR3 DNA: TGCGCCAGCAGCCTAGAGGGACAGGTCGCCGGGGAGCTGTTTTTT; CDR3 protein: CASSLEGQVAGELFF; clone size: few; J gene: TRBJ2-2; D gene: TRBD1; V gene: TRBV5-1
CDR3 DNA: TGCGCCAGCAGCATAGGACTAGCGGCGGACGAGCAGTACTTC; CDR3 protein: CASSIGLAADEQYF; clone size: few; J gene: TRBJ2-7; D gene: TRBD2; V gene: TRBV5-1
CDR3 DNA: TGCAGTGCTAGCGATCCGGGACACCCCTCCTACGAGCAGTACTTC; CDR3 protein: CSASDPGHPSYEQYF; clone size: -; J gene: TRBJ2-7; D gene: -; V gene: TRBV20-1
CDR3 DNA: TGTGCCAGCAGTTATCGGGGGGCCTACAATGAGCAGTTCTTC; CDR3 protein: CASSYRGAYNEQFF; clone size: few; J gene: TRBJ2-1; D gene: TRBD2; V gene: TRBV27
CDR3 DNA: TGCGCCAGCAGCTGGGGGGACAGGGCTGAGCAGCCCCAGCATTTT; CDR3 protein: CASSWGDRAEQPQHF; clone size: -; J gene: TRBJ1-5; D gene: TRBD1; V gene: TRBV5-1
CDR3 DNA: TGCAGTGCTAGAGATTCTTCGGACCTAGGATCACCCCTCCACTTT; CDR3 protein: CSARDSSDLGSPLHF; clone size: many; J gene: TRBJ1-6; D gene: -; V gene: TRBV20-1
CDR3 DNA: TGCAGCGTTGTTCTTTCGACGGCGGGTGAGCAGTTCTTC; CDR3 protein: CSVVLSTAGEQFF; clone size: -; J gene: TRBJ2-1; D gene: -; V gene: TRBV29-1
CDR3 DNA: TGTGCCAGCAGCTTCGGCGGGAGTTTTTCCTACAATGAGCAGTTCTTC; CDR3 protein: CASSFGGSFSYNEQFF; clone size: -; J gene: TRBJ2-1; D gene: TRBD2; V gene: TRBV11-2
CDR3 DNA: TGTGCCAGCAGTGAAGCGTCTCACCGGCAAACTGAAGCTTTCTTT; CDR3 protein: CASSEASHRQTEAFF; clone size: -; J gene: TRBJ1-1; D gene: -; V gene: TRBV2
CDR3 DNA: TGTGCCATCAGTGAGAGCGGCCTAGCGGGAGGGACAGATACGCAGTATTTT; CDR3 protein: CAISESGLAGGTDTQYF; clone size: many; J gene: TRBJ2-3; D gene: TRBD2; V gene: TRBV10-3
CDR3 DNA: TGCAGTGCTAGACGCAGGAACACTGAAGCTTTCTTT; CDR3 protein: CSARRRNTEAFF; clone size: -; J gene: TRBJ1-1; D gene: -; V gene: TRBV20-1
CDR3 DNA: TGTGCCAGCAGCTTACCGGACATCTTCTACGAGCAGTACTTC; CDR3 protein: CASSLPDIFYEQYF; clone size: many; J gene: TRBJ2-7; D gene: -; V gene: TRBV7-2
CDR3 DNA: TGTGCCAGCAGTCCGGGACAGGGGACGAAATCACCCCTCCACTTT; CDR3 protein: CASSPGQGTKSPLHF; clone size: -; J gene: TRBJ1-6; D gene: TRBD1; V gene: TRBV27
CDR3 DNA: TGCAGTGCTAGAGATTTTCAACGGGGTTCCTACAATGAGCAGTTCTTC; CDR3 protein: CSARDFQRGSYNEQFF; clone size: many; J gene: TRBJ2-1; D gene: -; V gene: TRBV20-1
CDR3 DNA: TGTGCCATCAGTGAGTCCCCGGCAAAGTCCTACGAGCAGTACTTC; CDR3 protein: CAISESPAKSYEQYF; clone size: many; J gene: TRBJ2-7; D gene: -; V gene: TRBV10-3
CDR3 DNA: TGCGCCAGCAGCCGTATACTAGCGGGAGGGCTGAGCTCCTACAATGAGCAGTTCTTC; CDR3 protein: CASSRILAGGLSSYNEQFF; clone size: few; J gene: TRBJ2-1; D gene: TRBD2; V gene: TRBV4-1
CDR3 DNA: TGTGCCAGCAGTTTACCCCGGGAGTGGGGCTATGGCTACACCTTC; CDR3 protein: CASSLPREWGYGYTF; clone size: few; J gene: TRBJ1-2; D gene: -; V gene: TRBV28
CDR3 DNA: TGTGCCAGCAGCTTAGTTAGCGGGGTATACAATGAGCAGTTCTTC; CDR3 protein: CASSLVSGVYNEQFF; clone size: -; J gene: TRBJ2-1; D gene: TRBD2; V gene: TRBV7-8
CDR3 DNA: TGCAGTGCTAGTAGGCAGGGAGCCTACAATGAGCAGTTCTTC; CDR3 protein: CSASRQGAYNEQFF; clone size: many; J gene: TRBJ2-1; D gene: -; V gene: TRBV20-1
CDR3 DNA: TGCGCCAGCAGCTTCCGGGACTTAACCTACGAGCAGTACTTC; CDR3 protein: CASSFRDLTYEQYF; clone size: few; J gene: TRBJ2-7; D gene: -; V gene: TRBV5-1
CDR3 DNA: TGCAGTGCTAGCGGGGACACAGATACGCAGTATTTT; CDR3 protein: CSASGDTDTQYF; clone size: -; J gene: TRBJ2-3; D gene: -; V gene: TRBV20-1
CDR3 DNA: TGTGCCAGCAGCGGGCACACGTTGGGACAGCTTAGTCGGGAGCAGTACTTC; CDR3 protein: CASSGHTLGQLSREQYF; clone size: -; J gene: TRBJ2-7; D gene: TRBD1; V gene: TRBV7-9
CDR3 DNA: TGTGCCACCAGCAGAGGGGGGACGGTTAGCTCTGGAAACACCATATATTTT; CDR3 protein: CATSRGGTVSSGNTIYF; clone size: few; J gene: TRBJ1-3; D gene: -; V gene: TRBV15
CDR3 DNA: TGTGCCAGCAGCTTAAATCTTCAGGCAGATACGCAGTATTTT; CDR3 protein: CASSLNLQADTQYF; clone size: many; J gene: TRBJ2-3; D gene: -; V gene: TRBV7-2
CDR3 DNA: TGCGCCAGCAGCGTTGGACAGGAGACCTACGAGCAGTACTTC; CDR3 protein: CASSVGQETYEQYF; clone size: few; J gene: TRBJ2-7; D gene: TRBD1; V gene: TRBV5-1
CDR3 DNA: TGCGCCAGCAGCTTGGCCGTCGGGGGCCCGTCCTACAATGAGCAGTTCTTC; CDR3 protein: CASSLAVGGPSYNEQFF; clone size: -; J gene: TRBJ2-1; D gene: -; V gene: TRBV5-1
CDR3 DNA: TGCAGTGCTAGCCCGTGGACAGGGGAAACCTACGAGCAGTACTTC; CDR3 protein: CSASPWTGETYEQYF; clone size: few; J gene: TRBJ2-7; D gene: TRBD1; V gene: TRBV20-1
CDR3 DNA: TGTGCCACCCAAACAGGGGACAAGTACAATGAGCAGTTCTTC; CDR3 protein: CATQTGDKYNEQFF; clone size: many; J gene: TRBJ2-1; D gene: TRBD1; V gene: TRBV28
CDR3 DNA: TGTGCCAGCAGTTCGTGGGGGACCCGGTCCAAAGAGACCCAGTACTTC; CDR3 protein: CASSSWGTRSKETQYF; clone size: few; J gene: TRBJ2-5; D gene: -; V gene: TRBV12-3/TRBV12-4
CDR3 DNA: TGTGCCACCGAGGTCGGGACCCACGGGAACACTGAAGCTTTCTTT; CDR3 protein: CATEVGTHGNTEAFF; clone size: many; J gene: TRBJ1-1; D gene: -; V gene: TRBV6-5
CDR3 DNA: TGCAGCGCCTGCTATTACCTAGACGAAACAGATACGCAGTATTTT; CDR3 protein: CSACYYLDETDTQYF; clone size: few; J gene: TRBJ2-3; D gene: -; V gene: TRBV29-1
CDR3 DNA: TGTGCCAGCAGCCCGTGGACAGGCCAGAATTCCTACGAGCAGTACTTC; CDR3 protein: CASSPWTGQNSYEQYF; clone size: few; J gene: TRBJ2-7; D gene: TRBD1; V gene: TRBV3-1
CDR3 DNA: TGTGCCAGCAGCTTAGCATCTCGGCCGTTGACCCAGTACTTC; CDR3 protein: CASSLASRPLTQYF; clone size: many; J gene: TRBJ2-5; D gene: -; V gene: TRBV7-9
CDR3 DNA: TGTGCCAGCAGTCTCAGGACCCGATACAATGAGCAGTTCTTC; CDR3 protein: CASSLRTRYNEQFF; clone size: -; J gene: TRBJ2-1; D gene: -; V gene: TRBV12-3/TRBV12-4
CDR3 DNA: TGTGCCAGCAGCGCCTGGAGAGGGGGGCCGGTGGCTAATGAAAAACTGTTTTTT; CDR3 protein: CASSAWRGGPVANEKLFF; clone size: few; J gene: TRBJ1-4; D gene: -; V gene: TRBV11-1
CDR3 DNA: TGTGCCACCAGCAGCCCGGACAGATACGAGCAGTACTTC; CDR3 protein: CATSSPDRYEQYF; clone size: -; J gene: TRBJ2-7; D gene: -; V gene: TRBV15
CDR3 DNA: TGCGCCAGCAGTCCAGCCTCTGGAAACACCATATATTTT; CDR3 protein: CASSPASGNTIYF; clone size: many; J gene: TRBJ1-3; D gene: -; V gene: TRBV10-1
CDR3 DNA: TGTGCCATCACCTCGGACAGGTTGAACACTGAAGCTTTCTTT; CDR3 protein: CAITSDRLNTEAFF; clone size: few; J gene: TRBJ1-1; D gene: TRBD1; V gene: TRBV10-3
CDR3 DNA: TGCAGTGCTTACGGACTAGCGGGACCAGGGGATGAGCAGTTCTTC; CDR3 protein: CSAYGLAGPGDEQFF; clone size: many; J gene: TRBJ2-1; D gene: TRBD2; V gene: TRBV20-1
CDR3 DNA: TGTGCCAGCCACGAGTTGGTATACGGTGGCACAGATACGCAGTATTTT; CDR3 protein: CASHELVYGGTDTQYF; clone size: -; J gene: TRBJ2-3; D gene: -; V gene: TRBV6-2/TRBV6-3
CDR3 DNA: TGTGCCAGCAGTCTTTTTAGAGAGCAGTTCTTC; CDR3 protein: CASSLFREQFF; clone size: few; J gene: TRBJ2-1; D gene: -; V gene: TRBV28
CDR3 DNA: TGCGCCAGCAGCCCCATCGACAACTCCTACGAGCAGTACTTC; CDR3 protein: CASSPIDNSYEQYF; clone size: many; J gene: TRBJ2-7; D gene: -; V gene: TRBV5-1
CDR3 DNA: TGCAGTGCTAGTTCTGGCCTAGTTGATGAGCAGTTCTTC; CDR3 protein: CSASSGLVDEQFF; clone size: -; J gene: TRBJ2-1; D gene: -; V gene: TRBV20-1
CDR3 DNA: TGTGCCAGCAGTCCGCTCCGCTCGACTAGCGGGAATGGAGAGACCCAGTACTTC; CDR3 protein: CASSPLRSTSGNGETQYF; clone size: many; J gene: TRBJ2-5; D gene: TRBD2; V gene: TRBV12-3/TRBV12-4
CDR3 DNA: TGTGCCAGCAGCGGGGGCGCCGTGAGTCACGAGCAGTACTTC; CDR3 protein: CASSGGAVSHEQYF; clone size: -; J gene: TRBJ2-7; D gene: -; V gene: TRBV6-1
CDR3 DNA: TGTGCCAGCAGCTTAGTTATCCGGGAGGGCCACAATGAGCAGTTCTTC; CDR3 protein: CASSLVIREGHNEQFF; clone size: few; J gene: TRBJ2-1; D gene: TRBD2; V gene: TRBV7-2
CDR3 DNA: TGCAGTGCTACCGGGGGCAGTCAGCCCCAGCATTTT; CDR3 protein: CSATGGSQPQHF; clone size: -; J gene: TRBJ1-5; D gene: -; V gene: TRBV20-1
CDR3 DNA: TGCGCCAGCAGCTCCCCGGGTCAGGGGGCACGATTT; CDR3 protein: CASSSPGQGARF; clone size: few; J gene: TRBJ2-3; D gene: TRBD1; V gene: TRBV5-1
CDR3 DNA: TGTGCCAGCAGTGACCGGAGCGGGGACACAGATACGCAGTATTTT; CDR3 protein: CASSDRSGDTDTQYF; clone size: many; J gene: TRBJ2-3; D gene: TRBD2; V gene: TRBV12-3/TRBV12-4
CDR3 DNA: TGCAGTGCTAGTATGGGGGGCGCCTACAATGAGCAGTTCTTC; CDR3 protein: CSASMGGAYNEQFF; clone size: many; J gene: TRBJ2-1; D gene: -; V gene: TRBV20-1
CDR3 DNA: TGTGCCAGCAGCCAAGATCTTGGGGAACCTTTTTGGATGAACACTGAAGCTTTCTTT; CDR3 protein: CASSQDLGEPFWMNTEAFF; clone size: few; J gene: TRBJ1-1; D gene: -; V gene: TRBV3-1
CDR3 DNA: TGCGCCAGCAGCGACCATGGAACTAGCACAGATACGCAGTATTTT; CDR3 protein: CASSDHGTSTDTQYF; clone size: many; J gene: TRBJ2-3; D gene: -; V gene: TRBV4-1
CDR3 DNA: TGCGCCAGCAGCTTGGACTCGGGGACAGGGCGCACGCGAACAAGCGGGGAGCTGTTTTTT; CDR3 protein: CASSLDSGTGRTRTSGELFF; clone size: few; J gene: TRBJ2-2; D gene: TRBD1; V gene: TRBV5-1
CDR3 DNA: TGTGCCAGTAGTCAAGGACAGGGAAAACTACAAGAGACCCAGTACTTC; CDR3 protein: CASSQGQGKLQETQYF; clone size: -; J gene: TRBJ2-5; D gene: TRBD1; V gene: TRBV19
CDR3 DNA: TGCAGCGTGTCCGGGACGGACTCCTACGAGCAGTACTTC; CDR3 protein: CSVSGTDSYEQYF; clone size: many; J gene: TRBJ2-7; D gene: -; V gene: TRBV29-1
CDR3 DNA: TGTGCCTGGAGTGTGGATAGCAATCAGCCCCAGCATTTT; CDR3 protein: CAWSVDSNQPQHF; clone size: -; J gene: TRBJ1-5; D gene: -; V gene: TRBV30
CDR3 DNA: TGTGCCAGCAGCCCTAGCCGCGTCAGAACGAATCAGCCCCAGCATTTT; CDR3 protein: CASSPSRVRTNQPQHF; clone size: few; J gene: TRBJ1-5; D gene: -; V gene: TRBV7-8
CDR3 DNA: TGTGCCAGCAGCTTCCGACAGGGCACCGGGGAGCTGTTTTTT; CDR3 protein: CASSFRQGTGELFF; clone size: many; J gene: TRBJ2-2; D gene: TRBD1; V gene: TRBV7-9
CDR3 DNA: TGTGCTAGTGGTTTGGTACGGGATCAGCCCCAGCATTTT; CDR3 protein: CASGLVRDQPQHF; clone size: -; J gene: TRBJ1-5; D gene: -; V gene: TRBV12-5
CDR3 DNA: TGTGCCAGCAGTTACTCGAAGGGGGCGCCCACCGGGGAGCTGTTTTTT; CDR3 protein: CASSYSKGAPTGELFF; clone size: few; J gene: TRBJ2-2; D gene: TRBD1; V gene: TRBV6-5